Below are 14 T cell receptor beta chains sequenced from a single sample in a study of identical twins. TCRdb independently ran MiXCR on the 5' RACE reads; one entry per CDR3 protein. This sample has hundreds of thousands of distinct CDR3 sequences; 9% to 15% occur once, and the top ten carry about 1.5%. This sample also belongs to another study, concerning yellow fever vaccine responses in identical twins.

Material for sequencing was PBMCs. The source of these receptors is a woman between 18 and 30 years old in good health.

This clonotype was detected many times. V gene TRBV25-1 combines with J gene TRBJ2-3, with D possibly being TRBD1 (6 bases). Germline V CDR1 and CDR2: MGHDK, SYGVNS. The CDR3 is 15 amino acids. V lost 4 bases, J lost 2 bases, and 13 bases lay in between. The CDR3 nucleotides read TGTGCCAGCAGTGTACAGGGTCGACCCACAGATACGCAGTATTTT. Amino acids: CASSVQGRPTDTQYF.

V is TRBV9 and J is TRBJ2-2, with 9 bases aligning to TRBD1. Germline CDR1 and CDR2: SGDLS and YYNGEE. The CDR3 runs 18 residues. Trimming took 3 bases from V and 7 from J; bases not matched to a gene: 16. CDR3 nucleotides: TGTGCCAGCAGCGACTCCGGGACAGGGACCCGGAGAGGCGGGGAGCTGTTTTTT. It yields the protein CASSDSGTGTRRGGELFF.

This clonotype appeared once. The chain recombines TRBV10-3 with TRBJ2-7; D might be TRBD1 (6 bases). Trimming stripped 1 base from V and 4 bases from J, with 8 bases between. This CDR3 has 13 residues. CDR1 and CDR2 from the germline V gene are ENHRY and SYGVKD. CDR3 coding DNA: TGTGCCATCAGTGAGTACAGGGCTTACGAGCAGTACGTC. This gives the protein CAISEYRAYEQYV.

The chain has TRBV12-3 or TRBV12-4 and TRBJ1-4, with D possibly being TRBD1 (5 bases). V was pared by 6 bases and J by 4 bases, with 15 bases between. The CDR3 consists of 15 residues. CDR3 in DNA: TGTGCCAGCAGGTCTGAATGGGGCCATAATGAAAAACTGTTTTTT. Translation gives CASRSEWGHNEKLFF.

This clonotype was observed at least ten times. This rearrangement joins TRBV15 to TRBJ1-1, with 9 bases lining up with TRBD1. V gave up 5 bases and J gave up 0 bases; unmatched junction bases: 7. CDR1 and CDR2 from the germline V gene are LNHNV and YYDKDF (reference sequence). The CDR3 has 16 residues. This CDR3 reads CATSGTGTGMNTEAFF. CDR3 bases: TGTGCCACCAGCGGAACCGGGACAGGGATGAACACTGAAGCTTTCTTT.

CDR3 sequence reads: CASSSHRGSYQETQYF. The CDR3 DNA reads TGTGCCAGCAGTTCCCACCGTGGGAGCTACCAAGAGACCCAGTACTTC. The chain carries TRBV12-3 or TRBV12-4 and TRBJ2-5, with D perhaps TRBD2 (5 bases). The CDR3 loop spans 16 amino acids. The V end lost 4 bases, the J end lost 0 bases, and 15 bases lay between the germline ends.

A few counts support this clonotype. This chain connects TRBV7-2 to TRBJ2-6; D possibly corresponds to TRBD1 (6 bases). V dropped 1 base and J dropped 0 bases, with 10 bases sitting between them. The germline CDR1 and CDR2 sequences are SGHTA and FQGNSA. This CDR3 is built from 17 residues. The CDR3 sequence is CASSLVGGSSGANVLTF. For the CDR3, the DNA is TGTGCCAGCAGCTTAGTAGGGGGATCCTCTGGGGCCAACGTCCTGACTTTC.

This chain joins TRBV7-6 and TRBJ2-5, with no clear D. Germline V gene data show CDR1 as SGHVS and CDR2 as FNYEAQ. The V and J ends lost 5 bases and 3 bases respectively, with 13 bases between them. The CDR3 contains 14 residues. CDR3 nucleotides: TGTGCCAGCAGCCCCCGCCGGACCGAAGAGACCCAGTACTTC. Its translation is CASSPRRTEETQYF. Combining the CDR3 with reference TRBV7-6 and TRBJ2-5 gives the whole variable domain GAGVSQSPRYKVTKRGQDVALRCDPISGHVSLYWYRQALGQGPEFLTYFNYEAQQDKSGLPNDRFSAERPEGSISTLTIQRTEQRDSAMYRCASSPRRTEETQYFGPGTRLLVL.

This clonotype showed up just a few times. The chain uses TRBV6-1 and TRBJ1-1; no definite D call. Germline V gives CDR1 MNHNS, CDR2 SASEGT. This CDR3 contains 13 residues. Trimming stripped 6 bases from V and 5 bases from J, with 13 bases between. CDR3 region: CASRTHGGTEAFF. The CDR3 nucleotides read TGTGCCAGCAGAACCCATGGAGGGACTGAAGCTTTCTTT.

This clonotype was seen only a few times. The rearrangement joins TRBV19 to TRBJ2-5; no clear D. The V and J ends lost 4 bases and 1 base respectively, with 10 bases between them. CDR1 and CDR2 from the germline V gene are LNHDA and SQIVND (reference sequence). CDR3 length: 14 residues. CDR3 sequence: CASSKGAFQETQYF. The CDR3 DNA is TGTGCCAGTAGTAAGGGCGCCTTCCAAGAGACCCAGTACTTC.

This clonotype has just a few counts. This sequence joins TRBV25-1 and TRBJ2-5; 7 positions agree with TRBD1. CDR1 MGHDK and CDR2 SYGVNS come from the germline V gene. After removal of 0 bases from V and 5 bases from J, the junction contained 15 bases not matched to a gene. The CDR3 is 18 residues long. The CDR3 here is CASSEYPDRDNIRETQYF. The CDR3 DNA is TGTGCCAGCAGTGAATATCCCGACAGGGACAACATTCGGGAGACCCAGTACTTC.

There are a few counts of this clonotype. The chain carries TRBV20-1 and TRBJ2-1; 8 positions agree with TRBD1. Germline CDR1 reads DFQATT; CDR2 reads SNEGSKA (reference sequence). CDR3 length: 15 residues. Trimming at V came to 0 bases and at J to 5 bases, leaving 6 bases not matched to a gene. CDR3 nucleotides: TGCAGTGCTAGAGAGACGTCAGGGGGCCACAATGAGCAGTTCTTC. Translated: CSARETSGGHNEQFF.

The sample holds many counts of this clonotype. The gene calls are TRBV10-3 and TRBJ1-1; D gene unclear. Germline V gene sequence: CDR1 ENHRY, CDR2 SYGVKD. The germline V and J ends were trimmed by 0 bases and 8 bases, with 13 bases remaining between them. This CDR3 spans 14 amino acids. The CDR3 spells CAISESTPTVEAFF. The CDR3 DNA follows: TGTGCCATCAGTGAGTCGACTCCGACGGTCGAAGCTTTCTTT.

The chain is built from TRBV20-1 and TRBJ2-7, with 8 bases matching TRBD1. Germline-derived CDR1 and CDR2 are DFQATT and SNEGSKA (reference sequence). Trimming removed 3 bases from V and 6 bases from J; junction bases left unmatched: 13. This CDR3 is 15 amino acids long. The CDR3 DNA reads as TGCAGTGCTAGGGGGGACAGGCGAGAATACGGCGAGCAGTACTTC. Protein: CSARGDRREYGEQYF.